This TCR beta chain was captured in a study of CD8+CD57+ T cells in acquired aplastic anemia. This clonotype appeared many times. An expansion of CD8+CD57+ cells by flow cytometry had been shown in patients chosen for sequencing. Template material for TCR beta VDJ and CDR3 profiling consisted of genomic DNA. TCRdb independently ran MiXCR on the reads; one entry per CDR3 protein. The data hold about 220,000 distinct CDR3 sequences, with around 45% observed a single time. CDR3 length: 14 amino acids. Germline assignment: CDR1 SGDLS and CDR2 YYNGEE. The V gene lost 3 bases and the J gene lost 9 bases, with 13 bases spanning the gap.

The sequence came from a human donor with aplastic anemia. The rearrangement uses TRBV9 and TRBJ1-6; D unclear. Input material: sorted CD4+, CD8+, or CD8+CD57+ T cells (not recorded which) from PBMCs. The chain's CDR3 is CASSGSHERSPLHF. The CDR3 DNA is TGTGCCAGCAGCGGAAGTCATGAACGTTCACCCCTCCACTTT.